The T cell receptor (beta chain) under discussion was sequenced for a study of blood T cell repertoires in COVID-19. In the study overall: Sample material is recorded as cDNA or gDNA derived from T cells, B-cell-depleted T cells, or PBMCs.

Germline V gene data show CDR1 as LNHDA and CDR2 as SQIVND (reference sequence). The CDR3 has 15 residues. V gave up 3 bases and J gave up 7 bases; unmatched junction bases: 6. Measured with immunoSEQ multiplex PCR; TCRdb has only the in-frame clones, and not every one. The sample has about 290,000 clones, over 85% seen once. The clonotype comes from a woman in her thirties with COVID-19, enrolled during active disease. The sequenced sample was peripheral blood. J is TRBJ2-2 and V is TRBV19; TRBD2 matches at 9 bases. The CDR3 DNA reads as TGTGCCAGTAGTATCTGGCGGGGGGGTTTCGGGGAGCTGTTTTTT. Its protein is CASSIWRGGFGELFF.